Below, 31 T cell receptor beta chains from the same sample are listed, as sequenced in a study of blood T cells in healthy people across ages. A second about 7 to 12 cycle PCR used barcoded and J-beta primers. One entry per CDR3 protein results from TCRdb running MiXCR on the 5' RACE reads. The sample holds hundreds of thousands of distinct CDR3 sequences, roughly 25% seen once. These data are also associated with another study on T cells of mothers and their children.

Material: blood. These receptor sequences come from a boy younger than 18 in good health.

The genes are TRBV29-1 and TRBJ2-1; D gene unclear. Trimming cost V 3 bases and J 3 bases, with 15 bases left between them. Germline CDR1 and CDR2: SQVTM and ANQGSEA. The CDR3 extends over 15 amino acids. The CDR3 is CSVDPPNNFYNEQFF. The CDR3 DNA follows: TGCAGCGTTGACCCCCCCAACAATTTCTACAATGAGCAGTTCTTC.

CDR3 protein: CASNPEPYGLNEQFF. The CDR3 nucleotides read TGCGCCAGCAATCCGGAACCCTACGGACTCAATGAGCAGTTCTTC. V and J are TRBV5-1 and TRBJ2-1; D possibly corresponds to TRBD2 (5 bases). Deletions cut 6 bases from V and 6 bases from J, with 19 bases between. The CDR3 contains 15 residues. CDR1 SGHRS and CDR2 YFSETQ come from the germline V gene.

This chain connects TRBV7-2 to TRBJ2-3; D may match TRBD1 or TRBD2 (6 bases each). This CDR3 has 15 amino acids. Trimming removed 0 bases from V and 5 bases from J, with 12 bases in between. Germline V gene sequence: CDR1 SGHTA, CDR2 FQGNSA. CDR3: CASSLAPGGVDTQYF. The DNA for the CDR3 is TGTGCCAGCAGCTTAGCACCCGGGGGCGTAGATACGCAGTATTTT.

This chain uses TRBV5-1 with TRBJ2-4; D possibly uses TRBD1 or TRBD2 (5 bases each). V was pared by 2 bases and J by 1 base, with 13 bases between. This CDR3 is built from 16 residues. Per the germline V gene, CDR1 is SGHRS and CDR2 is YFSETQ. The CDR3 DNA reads TGCGCCAGCAGCTTCTCCCTCGAGGGGGCCAAAAACATTCAGTACTTC. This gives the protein CASSFSLEGAKNIQYF.

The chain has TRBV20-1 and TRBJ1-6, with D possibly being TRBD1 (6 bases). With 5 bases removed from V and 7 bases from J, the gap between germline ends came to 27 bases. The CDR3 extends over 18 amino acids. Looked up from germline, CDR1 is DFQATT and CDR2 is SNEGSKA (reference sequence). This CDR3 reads CSAARAPGGPKANSPLHF. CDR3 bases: TGCAGTGCTGCTAGGGCCCCCGGGGGCCCAAAGGCCAATTCACCCCTCCACTTT.

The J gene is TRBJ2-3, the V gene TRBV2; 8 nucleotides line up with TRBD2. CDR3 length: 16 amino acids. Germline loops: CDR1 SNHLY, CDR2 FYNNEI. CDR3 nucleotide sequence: TGTGCTAGAGAGGCGGGAGGCCGCCATAGCACAGATACGCAGTATTTT. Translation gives CAREAGGRHSTDTQYF.

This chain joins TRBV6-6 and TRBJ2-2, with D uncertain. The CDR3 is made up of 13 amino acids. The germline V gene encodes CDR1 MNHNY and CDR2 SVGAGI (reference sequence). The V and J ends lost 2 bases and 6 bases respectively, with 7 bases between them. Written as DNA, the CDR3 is TGTGCCAGCAGTTACCTGAGGCCCGGGGAGCTGTTTTTT. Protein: CASSYLRPGELFF.

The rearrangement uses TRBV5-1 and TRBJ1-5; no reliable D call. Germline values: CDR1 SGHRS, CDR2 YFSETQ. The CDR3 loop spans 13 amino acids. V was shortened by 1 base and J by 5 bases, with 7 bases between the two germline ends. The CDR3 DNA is TGCGCCAGCAGCTTGCAGATAGATCAGCCCCAGCATTTT. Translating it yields CASSLQIDQPQHF. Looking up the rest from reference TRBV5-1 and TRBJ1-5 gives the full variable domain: KAGVTQTPRYLIKTRGQQVTLSCSPISGHRSVSWYQQTPGQGLQFLFEYFSETQRNKGNFPGRFSGRQFSNSRSEMNVSTLELGDSALYLCASSLQIDQPQHFGDGTRLSIL.

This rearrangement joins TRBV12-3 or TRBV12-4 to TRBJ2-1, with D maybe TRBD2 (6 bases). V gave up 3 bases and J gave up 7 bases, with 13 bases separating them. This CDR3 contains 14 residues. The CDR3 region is CASSLSGGTNEQFF. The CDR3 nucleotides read TGTGCCAGCAGTTTGTCCGGGGGAACGAATGAGCAGTTCTTC.

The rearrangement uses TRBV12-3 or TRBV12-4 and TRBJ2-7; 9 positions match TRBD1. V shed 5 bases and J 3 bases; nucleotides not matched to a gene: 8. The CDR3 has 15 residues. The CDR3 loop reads CASSLPGTGNYEQYF. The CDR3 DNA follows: TGTGCCAGCAGTCTTCCCGGGACAGGGAACTACGAGCAGTACTTC.

In DNA, the CDR3 is TGCAGCGTTCCCGTGAATGAAAAACTGTTTTTT. This encodes CSVPVNEKLFF. The J gene is TRBJ1-4, the V gene TRBV29-1; no firm D call. The germline gives CDR1 SQVTM, CDR2 ANQGSEA. Trimming pared 5 bases from V and 5 bases from J, leaving 6 bases between. There are 11 residues in the CDR3.

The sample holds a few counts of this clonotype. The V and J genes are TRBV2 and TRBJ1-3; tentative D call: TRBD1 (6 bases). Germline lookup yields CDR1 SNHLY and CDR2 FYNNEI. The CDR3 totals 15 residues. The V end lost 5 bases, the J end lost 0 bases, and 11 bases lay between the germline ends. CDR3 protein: CASSLTGVSGNTIYF. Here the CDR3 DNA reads TGTGCCAGCAGTCTGACAGGAGTCTCTGGAAACACCATATATTTT.

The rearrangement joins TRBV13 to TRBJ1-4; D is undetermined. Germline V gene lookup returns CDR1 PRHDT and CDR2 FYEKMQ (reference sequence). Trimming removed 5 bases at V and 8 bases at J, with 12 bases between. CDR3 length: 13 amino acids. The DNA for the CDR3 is TGTGCCAGCAGCCCACCTGAGAGCGAAAAACTGTTTTTT. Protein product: CASSPPESEKLFF. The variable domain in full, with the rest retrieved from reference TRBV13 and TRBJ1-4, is AAGVIQSPRHLIKEKRETATLKCYPIPRHDTVYWYQQGPGQDPQFLISFYEKMQSDKGSIPDRFSAQQFSDYHSELNMSSLELGDSALYFCASSPPESEKLFFGSGTQLSVL.

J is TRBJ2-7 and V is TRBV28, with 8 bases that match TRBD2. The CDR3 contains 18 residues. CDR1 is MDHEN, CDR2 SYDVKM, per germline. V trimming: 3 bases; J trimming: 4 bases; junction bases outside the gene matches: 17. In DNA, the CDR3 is TGTGCCAGCAGTTTGAGCTCGTCGGGGGGGGTGGCCTCATACGAGCAGTACTTC. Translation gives CASSLSSSGGVASYEQYF. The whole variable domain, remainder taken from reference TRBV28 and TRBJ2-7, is DVKVTQSSRYLVKRTGEKVFLECVQDMDHENMFWYRQDPGLGLRLIYFSYDVKMKEKGDIPEGYSVSREKKERFSLILESASTNQTSMYLCASSLSSSGGVASYEQYFGPGTRLTVT.

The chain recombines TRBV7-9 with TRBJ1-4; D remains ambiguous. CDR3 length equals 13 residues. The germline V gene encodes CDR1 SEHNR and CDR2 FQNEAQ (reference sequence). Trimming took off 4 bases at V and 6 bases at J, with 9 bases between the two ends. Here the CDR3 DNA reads TGTGCCAGCAGCTGGACGGAGGATGAAAAACTGTTTTTT. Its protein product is CASSWTEDEKLFF.

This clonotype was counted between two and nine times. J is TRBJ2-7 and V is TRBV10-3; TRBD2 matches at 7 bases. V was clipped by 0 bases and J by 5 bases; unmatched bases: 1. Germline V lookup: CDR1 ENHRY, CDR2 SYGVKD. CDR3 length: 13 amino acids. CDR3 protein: CAISESGLHEQYF. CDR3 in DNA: TGTGCCATCAGTGAGTCGGGACTACACGAGCAGTACTTC.

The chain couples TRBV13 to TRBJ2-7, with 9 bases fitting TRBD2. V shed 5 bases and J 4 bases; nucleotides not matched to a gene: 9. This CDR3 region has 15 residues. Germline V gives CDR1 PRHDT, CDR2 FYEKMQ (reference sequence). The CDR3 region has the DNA TGTGCCAGCAGCCTTGGGACTAGCAGGTTATACGAGCAGTACTTC. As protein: CASSLGTSRLYEQYF.

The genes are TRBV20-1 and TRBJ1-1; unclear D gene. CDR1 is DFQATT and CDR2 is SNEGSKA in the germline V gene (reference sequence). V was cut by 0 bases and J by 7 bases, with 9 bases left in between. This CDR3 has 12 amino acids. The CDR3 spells CSARDGGDEAFF. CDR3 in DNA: TGCAGTGCTAGAGACGGCGGGGATGAAGCTTTCTTT.

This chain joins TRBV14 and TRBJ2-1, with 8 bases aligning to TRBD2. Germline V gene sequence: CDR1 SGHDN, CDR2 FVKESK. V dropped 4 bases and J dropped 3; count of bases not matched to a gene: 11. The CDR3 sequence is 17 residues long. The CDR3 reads CASSPQLTSGFYNEQFF. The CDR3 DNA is TGTGCCAGCAGCCCGCAGCTTACTAGCGGCTTCTACAATGAGCAGTTCTTC.

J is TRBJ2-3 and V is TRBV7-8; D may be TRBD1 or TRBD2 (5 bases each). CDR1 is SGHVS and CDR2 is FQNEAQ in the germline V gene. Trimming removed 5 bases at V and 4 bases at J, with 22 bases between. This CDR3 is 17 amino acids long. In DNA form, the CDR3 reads TGTGCCAGCAGCCCTGGAGTCGGGGACCGGTTTTCAGATACGCAGTATTTT. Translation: CASSPGVGDRFSDTQYF.

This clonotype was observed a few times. Here the CDR3 reads CASSLSQGVGNTIYF. Written as DNA, the CDR3 is TGTGCCAGCAGTTTATCTCAAGGGGTTGGAAACACCATATATTTT. The chain uses TRBV28 and TRBJ1-3; possible D gene TRBD1, 5 bases. Germline CDR1 is MDHEN and CDR2 is SYDVKM. The CDR3 consists of 15 residues. The V gene lost 1 base and the J gene lost 3 bases, with 10 bases spanning the gap.

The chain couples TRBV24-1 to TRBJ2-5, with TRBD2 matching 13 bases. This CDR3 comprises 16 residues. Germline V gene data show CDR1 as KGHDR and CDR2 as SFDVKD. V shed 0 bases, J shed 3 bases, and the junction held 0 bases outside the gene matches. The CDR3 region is CATSDLGLAGEETQYF. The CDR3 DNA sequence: TGTGCCACCAGTGATTTGGGACTAGCGGGGGAAGAGACCCAGTACTTC.

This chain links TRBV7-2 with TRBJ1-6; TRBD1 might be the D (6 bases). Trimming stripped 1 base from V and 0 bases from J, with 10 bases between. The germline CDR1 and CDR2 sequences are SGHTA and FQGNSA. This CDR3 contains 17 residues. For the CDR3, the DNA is TGTGCCAGCAGCTTAGTGGGGGCGAGCTCCTATAATTCACCCCTCCACTTT. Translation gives CASSLVGASSYNSPLHF.

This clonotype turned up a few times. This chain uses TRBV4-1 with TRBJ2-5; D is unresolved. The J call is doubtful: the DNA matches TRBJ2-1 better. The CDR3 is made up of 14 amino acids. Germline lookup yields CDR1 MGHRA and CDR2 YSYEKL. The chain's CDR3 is CASSQAQWQLEQFF. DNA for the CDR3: TGCGCCAGCAGCCAAGCCCAGTGGCAGCTTGAGCAGTTCTTC.

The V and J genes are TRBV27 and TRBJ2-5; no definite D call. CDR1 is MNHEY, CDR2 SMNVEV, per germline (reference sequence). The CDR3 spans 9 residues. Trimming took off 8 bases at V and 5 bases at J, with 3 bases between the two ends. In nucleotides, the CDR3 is TGTGCCAGCCAGGAGACCCAGTACTTC. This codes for CASQETQYF.

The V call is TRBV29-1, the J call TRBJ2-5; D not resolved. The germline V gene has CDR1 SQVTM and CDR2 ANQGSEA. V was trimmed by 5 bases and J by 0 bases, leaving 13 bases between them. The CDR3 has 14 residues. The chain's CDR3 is CSVPLWADQETQYF. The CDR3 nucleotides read TGCAGCGTTCCTCTCTGGGCGGACCAAGAGACCCAGTACTTC.

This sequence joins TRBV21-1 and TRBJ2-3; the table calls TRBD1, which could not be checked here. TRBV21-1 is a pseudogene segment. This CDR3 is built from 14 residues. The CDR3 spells CASVRQGSTDTQYF. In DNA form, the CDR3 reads TGTGCCAGCGTTCGACAGGGCAGCACAGATACGCAGTATTTT.

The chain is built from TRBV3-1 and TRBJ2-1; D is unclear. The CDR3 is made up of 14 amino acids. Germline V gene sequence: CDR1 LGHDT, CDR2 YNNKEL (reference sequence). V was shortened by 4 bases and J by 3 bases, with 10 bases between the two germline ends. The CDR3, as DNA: TGTGCCAGCAGCCCGTCCGACGGCTACAATGAGCAGTTCTTC. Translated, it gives CASSPSDGYNEQFF.

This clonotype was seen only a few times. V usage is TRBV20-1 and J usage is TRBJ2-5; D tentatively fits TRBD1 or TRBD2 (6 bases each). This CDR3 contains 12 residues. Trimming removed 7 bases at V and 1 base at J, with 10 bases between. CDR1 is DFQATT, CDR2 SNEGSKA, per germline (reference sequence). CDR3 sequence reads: CSGRGVQETQYF. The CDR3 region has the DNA TGCAGTGGGAGGGGGGTCCAAGAGACCCAGTACTTC.

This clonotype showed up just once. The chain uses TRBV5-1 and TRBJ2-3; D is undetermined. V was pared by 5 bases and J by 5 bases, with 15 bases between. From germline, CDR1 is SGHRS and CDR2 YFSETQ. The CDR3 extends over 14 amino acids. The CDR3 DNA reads TGCGCCAGCAGACGAAACCACGCCGGAGATACGCAGTATTTT. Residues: CASRRNHAGDTQYF.

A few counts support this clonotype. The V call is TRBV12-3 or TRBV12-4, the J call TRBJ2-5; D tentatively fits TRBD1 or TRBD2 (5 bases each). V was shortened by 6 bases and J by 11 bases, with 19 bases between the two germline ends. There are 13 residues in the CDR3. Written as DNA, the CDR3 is TGTGCCAGCAGGCCCGGGACCAACATAGAGCAGTACTTC. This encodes CASRPGTNIEQYF.